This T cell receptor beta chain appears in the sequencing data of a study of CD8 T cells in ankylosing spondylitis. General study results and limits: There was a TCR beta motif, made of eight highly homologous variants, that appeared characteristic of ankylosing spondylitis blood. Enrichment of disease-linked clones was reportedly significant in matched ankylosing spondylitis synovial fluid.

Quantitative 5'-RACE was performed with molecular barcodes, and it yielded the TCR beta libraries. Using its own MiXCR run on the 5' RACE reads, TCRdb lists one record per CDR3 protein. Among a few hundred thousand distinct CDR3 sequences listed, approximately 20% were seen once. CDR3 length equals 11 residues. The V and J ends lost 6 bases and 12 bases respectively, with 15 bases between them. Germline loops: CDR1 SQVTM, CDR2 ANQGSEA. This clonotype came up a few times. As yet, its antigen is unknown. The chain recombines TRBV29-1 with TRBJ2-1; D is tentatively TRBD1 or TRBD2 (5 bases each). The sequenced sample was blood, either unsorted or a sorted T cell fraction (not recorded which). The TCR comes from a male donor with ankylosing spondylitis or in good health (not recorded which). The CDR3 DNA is TGCAGCGTCCCGATGGGGGTAGTGCAGTTCTTC. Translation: CSVPMGVVQFF.